This TCR beta chain is from a study of blood T cell repertoires in COVID-19. Generated by immunoSEQ multiplex PCR, the TCRdb table keeps only in-frame clones and is missing some. The table records some 30,000 clones, 75% to 90% of them present only once. This clone has only a few counts. The germline CDR1 and CDR2 sequences are ENHRY and SYGVKD. J gave up 2 bases and V 4 bases, and 7 bases lay outside the gene matches. This CDR3 spans 15 amino acids. The receptor comes from an elderly woman with active or convalescent COVID-19. J is TRBJ1-1 and V is TRBV10-3, with 7 bases identical to TRBD1. Sequencing was carried out using peripheral blood. In nucleotides, the CDR3 is TGTGCCATCAGTGCCCAAGGACAGGAAAACACTGAAGCTTTCTTT. Protein: CAISAQGQENTEAFF.